This T cell receptor (beta chain) was identified in a study of blood T cells in healthy people across ages. The CDR3 loop spans 16 amino acids. With V trimmed by 3 bases and J by 6 bases, 9 bases remained unmatched. CDR1 is KGHDR and CDR2 is SFDVKD in the germline V gene. In its sample, this clonotype was seen a few times. Combining a sample-barcoded 5' primer with a J-beta primer mix, a second PCR ran for about 7 to 11 cycles. TCRdb independently ran MiXCR on the 5' RACE reads; one entry per CDR3 protein. The sample lists about 1.1 million distinct CDR3 sequences, 35% to 40% seen once, with around 13% in the top ten.

This TCR derives from a man aged 18 to 35 in good health. The specimen sequenced was blood. The chain combines TRBV24-1 with TRBJ2-3; 9 positions agree with TRBD2. CDR3: CATSDQRGASSDTQYF. The CDR3, as DNA: TGTGCCACCAGTGATCAGCGGGGGGCATCGTCGGATACGCAGTATTTT.